This T cell receptor beta chain was obtained from a study of T cell responses to AZD1222 COVID-19 vaccine. The overall study: Pooling was applied to second doses at about 4 or about 12 weeks. Overall study results and limits: Rises in breadth and depth of Spike-specific TCRs came after two AZD1222 doses. Targets within unmutated variant regions were reportedly found for nearly half of spike-specific TCRs. Among the donors, most were white British and more were female, and clonal diversity was possibly underestimated.

The repertoire was sequenced with immunoSEQ multiplex PCR; TCRdb's copy has only in-frame clones and lacks some. The table shows roughly 130,000 clones, with around 87% occurring only once. Trimming shortened V by 2 bases and J by 5 bases, and 6 bases separated the two germline ends. Germline V gives CDR1 MDHEN, CDR2 SYDVKM. CDR3 length: 12 amino acids. Details on this clone: Its specificity is unknown.

The chain uses TRBV28 and TRBJ1-1; D remains ambiguous. The TCR sequence derives from an adult in good health. Specimen: peripheral blood, collected on day 0 of AZD1222 vaccination. CDR3 loop: CASSLQETEAFF. In DNA, the CDR3 is TGTGCCAGCAGTTTACAGGAGACTGAAGCTTTCTTT.